A single sample gave rise to the 8 T cell receptor beta chains below, sequenced in a study of blood T cell repertoires in COVID-19. The repertoire was sequenced with immunoSEQ multiplex PCR; TCRdb's copy has only in-frame clones and lacks some. The table records 390,000 or so clones, about four fifths of them present only once. Material for sequencing was PBMCs or T cells enriched from blood (not recorded which). All receptors derive from a woman in her forties or fifties who had recovered from COVID-19.

The rearrangement links TRBV6-2 or TRBV6-3 to TRBJ1-5; TRBD1 agrees at 7 bases. The CDR3 is 16 amino acids. Germline V CDR1 and CDR2: MNHEY, SVGEGT. With V trimmed by 6 bases and J by 4 bases, 12 bases remained unmatched. As DNA, the CDR3 is TGTGCCAGCAGCGGGACATCCGGACAGGCTAATCAGCCCCAGCATTTT. It encodes CASSGTSGQANQPQHF.

The V call is TRBV3-1 (or the pseudogene TRBV3-2), the J call TRBJ1-2; 10 nucleotides match TRBD1. The CDR3 is 16 residues long. Looked up from germline, CDR1 is LGHDT and CDR2 is YNNKEL (reference sequence). V lost 1 base, J lost 4 bases, and 6 bases stayed unmatched. The CDR3 nucleotides are TGTGCCAGCAGCCAAGCCGGGACAGGGGTATTCTATGGCTACACCTTC. This gives the protein CASSQAGTGVFYGYTF.

This rearrangement joins TRBV7-3 to TRBJ2-3; TRBD2 aligns across 9 bases. The CDR3 loop spans 15 amino acids. With 5 bases clipped from V and 0 bases from J, the junction kept 3 bases outside the gene matches. Germline-derived CDR1 and CDR2 are SGHTA and FQGTGA. The CDR3 DNA is TGTGCCAGCAGCCAAGCGGGGGGTAGCACAGATACGCAGTATTTT. Encoded protein: CASSQAGGSTDTQYF.

The rearrangement uses TRBV7-2 and TRBJ2-7; D gene ambiguous. The CDR3 totals 15 residues. Germline-derived CDR1 and CDR2 are SGHTA and FQGNSA. V lost 4 bases, J lost 3 bases, and 16 bases lay in between. DNA of the CDR3: TGTGCCAGCAGCTCCGCCCCGGGTACTTTCTACGAGCAGTACTTC. It specifies CASSSAPGTFYEQYF.

A few counts support this clone. The V gene is TRBV4-3, the J gene TRBJ1-2, with D possibly matching TRBD1 (5 bases). CDR1 is LGHNA, CDR2 YSLEER, per germline. CDR3 length: 15 amino acids. Trimming cost V 0 bases and J 10 bases, with 18 bases left between them. The CDR3 bases are TGCGCCAGCAGCCAAGATCAGGGAATAGCTATCGTCTACACCTTC. Translation gives CASSQDQGIAIVYTF.

J is TRBJ2-2 and V is TRBV27, with D possibly being TRBD1 (5 bases). The CDR3 loop spans 14 amino acids. Trimming stripped 3 bases from V and 1 base from J, with 6 bases between. Looked up from germline, CDR1 is MNHEY and CDR2 is SMNVEV (reference sequence). The CDR3: CASSFRENTGELFF. CDR3 coding DNA: TGTGCCAGCAGTTTCAGGGAGAACACCGGGGAGCTGTTTTTT.

The chain has TRBV4-2 and TRBJ2-2, with D tentatively TRBD1 (5 bases). V was pared by 5 bases and J by 5 bases, with 15 bases between. The CDR3 sequence is 15 residues long. Germline V gives CDR1 LGHNA, CDR2 YNFKEQ. CDR3 nucleotide sequence: TGTGCCAGCAGCTCAGGACAAATACAAACCGGGGAGCTGTTTTTT. Encoded protein: CASSSGQIQTGELFF.

This chain joins TRBV7-9 and TRBJ1-1, with D possibly TRBD1 on 6 matching bases. Trimming removed 6 bases from V and 3 bases from J, with 11 bases in between. The CDR3 covers 13 residues. CDR1 and CDR2 from the germline V gene are SEHNR and FQNEAQ (reference sequence). DNA of the CDR3: TGTGCCAGCAGTGGGAGGGGGTACACTGAAGCTTTCTTT. It is translated as CASSGRGYTEAFF.